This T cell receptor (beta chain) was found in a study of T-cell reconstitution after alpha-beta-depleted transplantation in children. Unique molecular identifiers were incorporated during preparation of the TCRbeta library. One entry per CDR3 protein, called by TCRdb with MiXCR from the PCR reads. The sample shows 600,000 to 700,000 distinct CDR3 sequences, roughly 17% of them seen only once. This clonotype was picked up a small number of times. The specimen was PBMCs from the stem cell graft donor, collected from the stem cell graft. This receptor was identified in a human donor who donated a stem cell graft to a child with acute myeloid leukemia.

The CDR3 spells CASRGGYGGRGTEAFF. CDR3 DNA: TGTGCCAGCAGGGGCGGATACGGGGGTAGGGGCACTGAAGCTTTCTTT. V gene TRBV9 combines with J gene TRBJ1-1; possibly TRBD1 for D (5 bases). CDR3 length equals 16 residues. Trimming took 5 bases from V and 4 from J, leaving 21 bases between them. The germline gives CDR1 SGDLS, CDR2 YYNGEE.